The rows below give T cell receptor beta chains drawn from one sample of a study of blood T cells in healthy people across ages. TCRdb independently ran MiXCR on the 5' RACE reads; one entry per CDR3 protein. Of about a million distinct CDR3 sequences listed, under 40% are singletons. The material sequenced was blood. The receptor source for this set is a man younger than 35 in good health. Each CDR3 is given with its conserved first and last residue. The order of the fields is clone size, V gene, D gene, J gene, CDR3 DNA, CDR3 protein. The D gene is left open where the match is weak. Size values are once, few and many counts, or a class for expanded clones, and some rows have none.

few,TRBV6-1,.,TRBJ1-2,TGTGCCAGCAGTGAAGCCGAACTCGGAGTATTATCAATCTATGGCTACACCTTC,CASSEAELGVLSIYGYTF
.,TRBV24-1,.,TRBJ2-1,TGTGCCACCAGTGATAGTGGCCAGACTCTAAATGAGCAGTTCTTC,CATSDSGQTLNEQFF
.,TRBV12-3/TRBV12-4,TRBD2,TRBJ2-2,TGTGCCAGCAGAACTAGCGGATTAAACGCCGGGGAGCTGTTTTTT,CASRTSGLNAGELFF
.,TRBV20-1,TRBD1,TRBJ2-7,TGCAGTGTATCCCCCGGACAGGGGGCTGTCAACAATGAGCAGTACTTC,CSVSPGQGAVNNEQYF
.,TRBV14,TRBD1,TRBJ1-2,TGTGCCAGCAGCCAAGCCAGGACAGGGTCTGGCTACACCTTC,CASSQARTGSGYTF
few,TRBV12-3/TRBV12-4,.,TRBJ1-5,TGTGCCAGCAGTGCCGTATATCAGCCCCAGCATTTT,CASSAVYQPQHF
.,TRBV2,.,TRBJ2-1,TGTGCCAGCAACGTCCGGGGTAGGGGGAGTAATGAGCAGTTCTTC,CASNVRGRGSNEQFF
few,TRBV11-2,.,TRBJ2-1,TGTGCCAGCAGCTTATGGGGGGAGCAGTTCTTC,CASSLWGEQFF
.,TRBV28,.,TRBJ2-7,TGTGCCAGCAGTCCCTTAGGGGTTCTCTCCTACAATGAGCAGTACTTC,CASSPLGVLSYNEQYF
few,TRBV6-2/TRBV6-3,.,TRBJ1-5,TGTGCCAGCAGAGACAGGTCGACACTTTATCAGCCCCAGCATTTT,CASRDRSTLYQPQHF
few,TRBV29-1,.,TRBJ2-1,TGCAGCGTTGAAGATCTTAAGGAGGTAGCCAAATCCTACAATGAGCAGTTCTTC,CSVEDLKEVAKSYNEQFF
.,TRBV4-3,.,TRBJ1-1,TGCGCCAGCAGCCAAAGCTCGAACACTGAAGCTTTCTTT,CASSQSSNTEAFF
.,TRBV7-3,.,TRBJ2-1,TGTGCCAGCAGCTTAACGATCGCCAGGTACAATGAGCAGTTCTTC,CASSLTIARYNEQFF
few,TRBV13,TRBD2,TRBJ2-3,TGTGCCAGCAGCTCGGGGGCTAGCGGGACCGGCACAGATACGCAGTATTTT,CASSSGASGTGTDTQYF
.,TRBV4-1,.,TRBJ2-2,TGCGCCAGCAGCCAAGTCTTGTATAAGGCCGGGGAGCTGTTTTTT,CASSQVLYKAGELFF
.,TRBV12-3/TRBV12-4,.,TRBJ1-1,TGTGCCAGCAGTCCCTCAGGGGCGGGGGGTGAAGCTTTCTTT,CASSPSGAGGEAFF
.,TRBV7-8,.,TRBJ2-2,TGTGCCAGCAGCTTAGGGGTCCGGGAGCTGTTTTTT,CASSLGVRELFF
.,TRBV10-3,.,TRBJ2-7,TGTGCCATCAGTGCCGGACATCAAACCGAGCAGTACTTC,CAISAGHQTEQYF
few,TRBV5-1,.,TRBJ2-1,TGCGCCAGCAGCTTAACAGGGTTTGATGAGCAGTTCTTC,CASSLTGFDEQFF
.,TRBV10-3,.,TRBJ2-1,TGTGCCATCAGTGAGCCAGGGCCTGAGCAGTTCTTC,CAISEPGPEQFF
many,TRBV4-3,.,TRBJ1-2,TGCGCCAGCAGCCAAGAAGAGTACTATGGCTACACCTTC,CASSQEEYYGYTF
.,TRBV2,TRBD1,TRBJ1-5,TGTGCCAGCAGTTCCCTAGGGACAGTCCGCAATCAGCCCCAGCATTTT,CASSSLGTVRNQPQHF
.,TRBV21-1,.,TRBJ1-5,TGTGCCAGCCCCCCCGCAGAGGGAGAGGGACAGGACAATCAGCCCCAGCATTTT,CASPPAEGEGQDNQPQHF